This T cell receptor beta chain appears in the sequencing data of a study of cytomegalovirus exposure and HLA in healthy donors. Among the donors, all were healthy bone marrow donors. Points on this clone: Antigen unknown.

The PCR employed 60 Vbeta primers together with 13 Jbeta primers. Produced via immunoSEQ multiplex PCR; TCRdb's table is partial and in-frame only. The data show 100,000 or so clones, over 60% seen once. Findings of the study overall: Roughly uniform sequencing depth across donors was assumed, possibly incorrectly. Later analysis suggested links between common viral pathogens and several top significant clusters.

This TCR was recovered from a female donor in good health and CMV-seropositive. Sequenced input: PBMCs.

The CDR3 loop reads CASSYRSTSPGNTIYF. The CDR3 region has the DNA TGTGCCAGCAGTTACAGGAGCACCTCTCCTGGAAACACCATATATTTT. The chain links TRBV6-5 to TRBJ1-3; D unclear. Germline CDR1 is MNHEY and CDR2 is SVGAGI. The CDR3 sequence is 16 residues long. V lost 2 bases and J 2 bases, leaving 13 bases between the germline ends.